The 21 T cell receptor beta chains reported below all come from one sample, sequenced in a study of control samples from healthy donors and cancer patients. Assay used: immunoSEQ multiplex PCR; TCRdb lists only in-frame clones, some missing. The sample lists around 180,000 clones, around 94% occurring once. What was sequenced was blood. The receptors stem from a woman younger than 35 in good health.

This clone was seen just once. The CDR3 sequence is CASSLGAAYEQYF. The DNA of the CDR3 is TGTGCCAGCAGCTTAGGGGCGGCCTACGAGCAGTACTTC. The chain links TRBV11-2 to TRBJ2-7, with D unresolved. Germline CDR1 and CDR2: SGHAT and FQNNGV. The CDR3 is made up of 13 amino acids. V shed 1 base and J shed 2 bases, with 6 bases lying between them.

The chain joins TRBV5-3 to TRBJ2-7; 9 bases fit TRBD2. TRBV5-3 is labeled an ORF, and its function is uncertain. V lost 1 base and J lost 7; bases outside the gene matches: 12. This CDR3 region has 16 residues. Written as DNA, the CDR3 is TGTGCCAGAAGCTTGAATTTTAGCGGGAGTTCAAGGGAGCAGTACTTC. Translated, it gives CARSLNFSGSSREQYF.

The chain couples TRBV15 to TRBJ2-7, with D perhaps being TRBD1 or TRBD2 (5 bases each). The CDR3 totals 16 residues. The germline CDR1 and CDR2 sequences are LNHNV and YYDKDF (reference sequence). The V end was cut by 3 bases, the J end by 2 bases, with 17 bases between. DNA of the CDR3: TGTGCCACCAGCAGGGCTAGGGGAGTCGGGCCCTACGAGCAGTACTTC. This translates into CATSRARGVGPYEQYF. The full variable domain, in which reference TRBV15 and TRBJ2-7 provide the parts outside the CDR3, is DAMVIQNPRYQVTQFGKPVTLSCSQTLNHNVMYWYQQKSSQAPKLLFHYYDKDFNNEADTPDNFQSRRPNTSFCFLDIRSPGLGDTAMYLCATSRARGVGPYEQYFGPGTRLTVT.

This chain connects TRBV15 to TRBJ1-2; 8 bases match TRBD1. The length of the CDR3 is 15 residues. Losses at the gene ends were 2 bases for V and 3 bases for J; bases not matched to a gene: 5. Per the germline V gene, CDR1 is LNHNV and CDR2 is YYDKDF (reference sequence). CDR3 sequence (DNA): TGTGCCACCAGCAGATCCGGGACAGGCGACTATGGCTACACCTTC. Translated, it gives CATSRSGTGDYGYTF.

The J gene is TRBJ1-4, the V gene TRBV28; 9 nucleotides match TRBD1. Trimming removed 5 bases from V and 10 bases from J; junction bases left unmatched: 11. Germline loops: CDR1 MDHEN, CDR2 SYDVKM. The CDR3 is 15 residues long. The CDR3 DNA reads as TGTGCCAGCAGTCCTACTTTGGGACAGGGAGGAAAACTGTTTTTT. Translating gives CASSPTLGQGGKLFF. The whole variable domain, remainder taken from reference TRBV28 and TRBJ1-4, is DVKVTQSSRYLVKRTGEKVFLECVQDMDHENMFWYRQDPGLGLRLIYFSYDVKMKEKGDIPEGYSVSREKKERFSLILESASTNQTSMYLCASSPTLGQGGKLFFGSGTQLSVL.

The chain recombines TRBV6-5 with TRBJ1-2; 10 bases fit TRBD1. In germline, CDR1 is MNHEY, CDR2 SVGAGI. V shed 5 bases, J shed 2 bases, and the junction held 5 bases outside the gene matches. There are 15 residues in the CDR3. CDR3 nucleotide sequence: TGTGCCAGCAGTACATCGACAGGGGGCAACTATGGCTACACCTTC. This encodes CASSTSTGGNYGYTF.

The chain combines TRBV24-1 with TRBJ2-6, with D perhaps TRBD1 or TRBD2 (6 bases each). The length of the CDR3 is 16 residues. Trimming pared 3 bases from V and 2 bases from J, leaving 10 bases between. Germline V lookup: CDR1 KGHDR, CDR2 SFDVKD. The CDR3 sequence: CATSDPGATGANVLTF. The CDR3, as DNA: TGTGCCACCAGTGATCCGGGGGCAACTGGGGCCAACGTCCTGACTTTC.

CDR3 protein: CASSQGTGVTTNEKLFF. The CDR3 nucleotides read TGTGCCAGCAGCCAAGGAACAGGGGTGACGACTAATGAAAAACTGTTTTTT. This chain links TRBV3-1 (or the pseudogene TRBV3-2) with TRBJ1-4; TRBD1 matches at 7 bases. Germline CDR1 and CDR2: LGHDT and YNNKEL (reference sequence). J was trimmed by 2 bases and V by 1 base; bases with no gene match: 7. The length of the CDR3 is 17 residues.

This chain connects TRBV11-2 to TRBJ2-1; D call uncertain. The V gene lost 1 base and the J gene lost 7 bases, with 8 bases spanning the gap. Germline V gene data show CDR1 as SGHAT and CDR2 as FQNNGV. This CDR3 spans 13 amino acids. This chain's CDR3 is CASSLVPTNEQFF. The CDR3 DNA follows: TGTGCCAGCAGCTTAGTACCCACAAATGAGCAGTTCTTC. Combining the CDR3 with reference TRBV11-2 and TRBJ2-1 gives the whole variable domain EAGVAQSPRYKIIEKRQSVAFWCNPISGHATLYWYQQILGQGPKLLIQFQNNGVVDDSQLPKDRFSAERLKGVDSTLKIQPAKLEDSAVYLCASSLVPTNEQFFGPGTRLTVL.

This CDR3 is CASSPPGTPAGTQYF. The CDR3 DNA reads TGCGCCAGCAGCCCCCCCGGGACTCCCGCTGGGACCCAGTACTTC. This chain joins TRBV4-1 and TRBJ2-5; D perhaps matches TRBD2 (6 bases). The CDR3 sequence is 15 residues long. Germline CDR1 MGHRA, CDR2 YSYEKL. The V and J ends lost 4 bases and 7 bases respectively, with 19 bases between them.

Notes on this clone: Its ends do not fully match the called genes, so a read error is possible. CDR3 sequence reads: CSARVDSRASF. For the CDR3, the DNA is TGCAGTGCTAGAGTCGACAGTCGCGCCTCCTTC. The chain recombines TRBV20-1 with TRBJ1-2, with D tentatively TRBD1 (5 bases). Per the germline V gene, CDR1 is DFQATT and CDR2 is SNEGSKA (reference sequence). The CDR3 runs 11 residues.

V usage is TRBV7-9 and J usage is TRBJ1-5; D not certain. V lost 1 base, J lost 3 bases, and 10 bases lay in between. The length of the CDR3 is 15 residues. The germline CDR1 and CDR2 sequences are SEHNR and FQNEAQ (reference sequence). In nucleotides, the CDR3 is TGTGCCAGCAGCTTAGAAGGGAACATCAATCAGCCCCAGCATTTT. This gives the protein CASSLEGNINQPQHF.

CDR3: CASSPLRQGQETQYF. The CDR3 coding sequence is TGTGCCAGCAGCCCCCTCCGGCAGGGGCAAGAGACCCAGTACTTC. V usage is TRBV5-8 and J usage is TRBJ2-5, with D tentatively TRBD1 (6 bases). The CDR3 extends over 15 amino acids. V lost 4 bases and J 2 bases, leaving 15 bases between the germline ends. CDR1 is SGHTS, CDR2 YDEGEE, per germline.

The chain joins TRBV6-5 to TRBJ2-1; TRBD2 matches at 9 bases. CDR1 and CDR2 from the germline V gene are MNHEY and SVGAGI. The ends lost 2 bases at V and 8 bases at J; junction bases unmatched: 4. The CDR3 loop spans 14 amino acids. CDR3 region: CASSYGGTSYEQFF. CDR3 nucleotide sequence: TGTGCCAGCAGTTACGGAGGGACTAGCTATGAGCAGTTCTTC.

This sequence joins TRBV6-5 and TRBJ1-2; weak D call: TRBD1 (5 bases). V lost 6 bases and J lost 6, with 14 bases in between. Germline V gives CDR1 MNHEY, CDR2 SVGAGI. CDR3 length equals 13 residues. The CDR3 loop reads CASREGRIHGYTF. The DNA of the CDR3 is TGTGCCAGCAGGGAGGGACGAATCCATGGCTACACCTTC.

The chain uses TRBV4-3 and TRBJ1-5, with TRBD1 matching 11 bases. This CDR3 comprises 15 residues. CDR1 and CDR2 (germline): LGHNA, YSLEER. V trimming: 8 bases; J trimming: 5 bases; junction bases outside the gene matches: 8. This CDR3 is CASSTGTGGYQPQHF. In DNA, the CDR3 is TGCGCCAGCTCTACCGGGACAGGGGGATATCAGCCCCAGCATTTT.

The CDR3 sequence: CASSESKSYEQYF. Written as DNA, the CDR3 is TGCGCCAGCAGTGAGTCCAAGTCCTACGAGCAGTACTTC. The rearrangement links TRBV10-2 to TRBJ2-7, with unresolved D. CDR1 is WSHSY, CDR2 SAAADI, per germline. The V gene lost 0 bases and the J gene lost 1 base, with 4 bases spanning the gap. The CDR3 sequence is 13 residues long.

This clone was recorded once. The chain is built from TRBV9 and TRBJ1-1, with D perhaps matching TRBD1 (5 bases). This CDR3 has 14 amino acids. CDR1 and CDR2 (germline): SGDLS, YYNGEE. V lost 2 bases, J lost 1 base, and 9 bases lay in between. The CDR3 coding sequence is TGTGCCAGCAGCGTCGGGACGGCGAACACTGAAGCTTTCTTT. Its translation: CASSVGTANTEAFF.

The V and J genes are TRBV24-1 and TRBJ1-1; 11 nucleotides align to TRBD1. This CDR3 is built from 16 residues. J lost 5 bases, V lost 3 bases, and 7 bases had no gene match. Germline CDR1 is KGHDR and CDR2 is SFDVKD. In DNA, the CDR3 is TGTGCCACCAGTGATCGGGACAGGGGGGTAAGGACTGAAGCTTTCTTT. It specifies CATSDRDRGVRTEAFF.

For this clone: Its ends do not fully match the called genes, so a read error is possible. This chain uses TRBV6-5 with TRBJ2-3; possible D gene TRBD2, 5 bases. The CDR3 contains 14 residues. CDR1 is MNHEY, CDR2 SVGAGI, per germline. CDR3 nucleotides: TGTGCCAGCAGTGACTCACTGAGGGCAGATACGCAGTATTTT. Translated, it gives CASSDSLRADTQYF.

This sequence joins TRBV5-1 and TRBJ1-1; D call uncertain. The V gene's germline CDR1 is SGHRS and CDR2 YFSETQ. V was cut by 1 base and J by 0 bases, with 7 bases left in between. The CDR3 totals 14 residues. CDR3 sequence reads: CASSLTGVNTEAFF. The CDR3 DNA sequence: TGCGCCAGCAGCTTGACGGGCGTGAACACTGAAGCTTTCTTT.